The 10 T cell receptor beta chains below all came from one sample that was sequenced in a study of blood T cell repertoires in COVID-19. This table comes from immunoSEQ multiplex PCR, and its TCRdb copy is limited to in-frame clones, with some not included. The sample carries 120,000 to 150,000 clones, 80% to 85% recorded once. Material for sequencing was peripheral blood. The receptors were gathered from a human donor in a cohort sampled during active COVID-19.

The rearrangement uses TRBV7-2 and TRBJ1-5, with D maybe TRBD1 (6 bases). The CDR3 totals 13 residues. Trimming took off 5 bases at V and 9 bases at J, with 14 bases between the two ends. CDR1 and CDR2 (germline): SGHTA, FQGNSA. The CDR3 reads CASSTHRAGPQHF. CDR3 coding DNA: TGTGCCAGCAGCACACACAGGGCCGGGCCCCAGCATTTT.

This clone was seen only a few times. The chain is built from TRBV3-1 (or the pseudogene TRBV3-2) and TRBJ1-2, with D possibly TRBD1 on 6 matching bases. The CDR3 has 16 residues. In germline, CDR1 is LGHDT, CDR2 YNNKEL (reference sequence). Deletions cut 6 bases from V and 4 bases from J, with 21 bases between. Here the CDR3 reads CASSPSYTGRGYGYTF. CDR3 sequence (DNA): TGTGCCAGCAGTCCCTCTTATACAGGGAGGGGCTATGGCTACACCTTC.

The V gene is TRBV27, the J gene TRBJ1-1; a weak D match, TRBD1 (5 bases). Germline CDR1 reads MNHEY; CDR2 reads SMNVEV (reference sequence). The V and J ends lost 0 bases and 10 bases respectively, with 21 bases between them. This CDR3 has 16 amino acids. The CDR3 DNA reads as TGTGCCAGCAGTTTATCGAGGAAGGTAGCCCTTAGGGGAGCTTTCTTT. This codes for CASSLSRKVALRGAFF.

CDR3: CSVEDWAAGNYGYTF. The CDR3 coding sequence is TGCAGCGTTGAAGATTGGGCCGCGGGAAACTATGGCTACACCTTC. The gene calls are TRBV29-1 and TRBJ1-2; D unresolved. The CDR3 consists of 15 residues. Looked up from germline, CDR1 is SQVTM and CDR2 is ANQGSEA. Trimming stripped 0 bases from V and 2 bases from J, with 13 bases between.

The chain links TRBV10-3 to TRBJ2-5, with 8 bases aligning to TRBD2. CDR3 length: 12 amino acids. Germline V CDR1 and CDR2: ENHRY, SYGVKD. Trimming cost V 9 bases and J 4 bases; bases outside gene matches: 4. The CDR3 sequence: CAIAGDGETQYF. The DNA for the CDR3 is TGTGCCATAGCGGGGGACGGAGAGACCCAGTACTTC.

This sequence joins TRBV11-3 and TRBJ2-5; perhaps TRBD2 as D (7 bases). Looked up from germline, CDR1 is SGHNT and CDR2 is YENEEA. V dropped 4 bases and J dropped 4 bases, with 22 bases sitting between them. This CDR3 contains 17 residues. In nucleotides, the CDR3 is TGTGCCAGCAGCTCTCGCGGCGGGGGCCTCCAGAGAGAGACCCAGTACTTC. Its protein is CASSSRGGGLQRETQYF.

The chain recombines TRBV7-9 with TRBJ1-2; perhaps TRBD1 as D (5 bases). The germline V gene has CDR1 SEHNR and CDR2 FQNEAQ (reference sequence). CDR3 length equals 15 residues. The V end was cut by 5 bases, the J end by 6 bases, with 19 bases between. The CDR3 nucleotides are TGTGCCAGCAGCCGCAGTCCGGGTGGGGGGGATGGCTACACCTTC. This encodes CASSRSPGGGDGYTF.

This sequence joins TRBV18 and TRBJ2-5, with D tentatively TRBD2 (5 bases). This CDR3 comprises 20 residues. V gave up 2 bases and J gave up 2 bases, with 27 bases separating them. In germline, CDR1 is KGHSH, CDR2 LQKENI. The CDR3 region is CASSPEGVQAGLIHQETQYF. The CDR3 nucleotides read TGTGCCAGCTCACCAGAGGGAGTGCAGGCGGGTCTAATACATCAAGAGACCCAGTACTTC.

V gene TRBV27 combines with J gene TRBJ1-5, with 9 positions matching TRBD1. Germline V gives CDR1 MNHEY, CDR2 SMNVEV (reference sequence). V dropped 6 bases and J dropped 8; count of bases not matched to a gene: 11. The length of the CDR3 is 15 residues. CDR3 in DNA: TGTGCCAGCAGCCGGACGGGACAGGGAGTTAAGCCCCAGCATTTT. It specifies CASSRTGQGVKPQHF.

V and J are TRBV5-1 and TRBJ1-2, with a possible D match to TRBD1 (6 bases). Trimming shortened V by 5 bases and J by 8 bases, and 13 bases separated the two germline ends. The germline gives CDR1 SGHRS, CDR2 YFSETQ. The CDR3 spans 12 residues. The CDR3 spells CASSFNREGYTF. DNA of the CDR3: TGCGCCAGCAGTTTTAACAGGGAGGGCTACACCTTC. Combining the CDR3 with reference TRBV5-1 and TRBJ1-2 gives the whole variable domain KAGVTQTPRYLIKTRGQQVTLSCSPISGHRSVSWYQQTPGQGLQFLFEYFSETQRNKGNFPGRFSGRQFSNSRSEMNVSTLELGDSALYLCASSFNREGYTFGSGTRLTVV.